Each of the 27 T cell receptor beta chains below was sequenced from the same sample in a study of CD8 T cells in Susac syndrome. Random hexamers served to reverse transcribe about 0.5 to 1 ug RNA. TCRdb reprocessed the immunoSEQ multiplex PCR reads via MiXCR and lists one record per CDR3 protein. Among 200,000 to 250,000 distinct CDR3 sequences listed, about 96% were seen once. Sequencing input: CD4+ T cells from PBMCs. These receptors were taken from a human donor with multiple sclerosis.

The chain recombines TRBV4-1 with TRBJ2-6, with TRBD2 matching 9 bases. CDR1 and CDR2 from the germline V gene are MGHRA and YSYEKL. The CDR3 covers 17 residues. V shed 3 bases, J shed 2 bases, and the junction held 5 bases outside the gene matches. CDR3 DNA sequence: TGCGCCAGCAGCCACGGCGGGAGGGCCCCTGGGGCCAACGTCCTGACTTTC. This encodes CASSHGGRAPGANVLTF.

V and J are TRBV5-1 and TRBJ2-1; 11 bases are shared with TRBD2. The CDR3 has 16 amino acids. V lost 4 bases and J lost 8; bases outside the gene matches: 11. Germline V CDR1 and CDR2: SGHRS, YFSETQ. The CDR3 nucleotides read TGCGCCAGCAGCCACCGAACTAGCGGGAGTATTTATGAGCAGTTCTTC. This translates into CASSHRTSGSIYEQFF.

The chain has TRBV7-8 and TRBJ2-5; the D gene could be TRBD1 or TRBD2 (6 bases each). V was trimmed by 0 bases and J by 11 bases, leaving 19 bases between them. Germline CDR1 SGHVS, CDR2 FQNEAQ. The CDR3 contains 15 residues. In nucleotides, the CDR3 is TGTGCCAGCAGCTTAGCAGGGGGGCTGGTGGGTCGTCAGTACTTC. Its translation: CASSLAGGLVGRQYF.

For this clonotype: Germline and junction disagree at one end, which may indicate a read error. The J gene is TRBJ1-2, the V gene TRBV20-1, with D unresolved. Per germline, CDR1 DFQATT and CDR2 SNEGSKA (reference sequence). This CDR3 has 8 residues. Written as DNA, the CDR3 is TGCAGTGCTAAGGAGGGAGCCTTC. It yields the protein CSAKEGAF.

In DNA form, the CDR3 reads TGTGCCAGCAGTCACGGACAGGGGATTGAGCAGTTCTTC. This codes for CASSHGQGIEQFF. The genes are TRBV12-3 or TRBV12-4 and TRBJ2-1; 9 nucleotides agree with TRBD1. The CDR3 covers 13 residues. V lost 5 bases, J lost 9 bases, and 5 bases stayed unmatched.

The V gene is TRBV5-4, the J gene TRBJ1-4; TRBD1 might be the D (5 bases). Germline CDR1 and CDR2: SGHNT and YYREEE (reference sequence). Trimming took 0 bases from V and 8 from J, leaving 8 bases between them. The CDR3 contains 13 residues. The CDR3 loop reads CASSLDEGEKLFF. Here the CDR3 DNA reads TGTGCCAGCAGCTTGGATGAGGGGGAAAAACTGTTTTTT.

The CDR3 reads CATSDWRDNMSTNEKLFF. CDR3 in DNA: TGTGCCACCAGTGATTGGCGGGACAATATGTCAACTAATGAAAAACTGTTTTTT. The chain is built from TRBV24-1 and TRBJ1-4, with a possible D match to TRBD1 (6 bases). The CDR3 consists of 18 residues. Germline CDR1 and CDR2: KGHDR and SFDVKD. The V end lost 2 bases, the J end lost 0 bases, and 15 bases lay between the germline ends.

This clonotype was picked up one time. The CDR3 is CASSLDPGGFGELFF. CDR3 DNA: TGTGCCAGCAGCTTGGATCCGGGAGGCTTTGGGGAGCTGTTTTTT. The chain employs TRBV5-6 and TRBJ2-2; TRBD2 agrees at 7 bases. The germline CDR1 and CDR2 sequences are SGHDT and YYEEEE. Germline trimming cut 0 bases from V and 8 bases from J; bases unmatched to any gene: 7. The CDR3 spans 15 residues.

This clonotype was observed a single time. This chain uses TRBV12-3 or TRBV12-4 with TRBJ2-2; D uncertain. Trimming removed 2 bases from V and 3 bases from J, with 7 bases in between. This CDR3 region has 14 residues. CDR3 sequence reads: CASSLQRYTGELFF. The DNA of the CDR3 is TGTGCCAGCAGTTTACAGCGTTACACCGGGGAGCTGTTTTTT.

The chain couples TRBV29-1 to TRBJ1-1; 8 bases line up with TRBD1. From germline, CDR1 is SQVTM and CDR2 ANQGSEA. CDR3 length equals 12 residues. Trimming at V came to 1 base and at J to 11 bases, leaving 6 bases not matched to a gene. The CDR3 region is CSVEVPGQVAFF. The CDR3 nucleotides are TGCAGCGTTGAAGTCCCGGGACAGGTGGCTTTCTTT.

V usage is TRBV7-2 and J usage is TRBJ2-5; D is uncertain. Trimming took off 1 base at V and 7 bases at J, with 10 bases between the two ends. The CDR3 runs 13 residues. Germline loops: CDR1 SGHTA, CDR2 FQGNSA. The CDR3 DNA is TGTGCCAGCAGCTTAGTCCGCGAAGGGACCCAGTACTTC. Its translation is CASSLVREGTQYF.

The V gene is TRBV12-3 or TRBV12-4, the J gene TRBJ2-7; the D gene is possibly TRBD1 (6 bases). V shed 3 bases and J shed 0 bases, with 9 bases lying between them. The CDR3 has 14 residues. CDR3 loop: CASSFRGGSYEQYF. The CDR3 DNA sequence: TGTGCCAGCAGTTTCAGGGGCGGCTCCTACGAGCAGTACTTC.

This sequence joins TRBV19 and TRBJ1-2; D unresolved. The CDR3 contains 14 residues. The V and J ends lost 7 bases and 2 bases respectively, with 14 bases between them. The germline CDR1 and CDR2 sequences are LNHDA and SQIVND (reference sequence). CDR3 nucleotides: TGTGCCAGTAATGGTGACGGTCCGAACTATGGCTACACCTTC. Its translation is CASNGDGPNYGYTF.

The rearrangement joins TRBV7-9 to TRBJ2-7, with D possibly TRBD2 on 6 matching bases. V lost 5 bases, J lost 2 bases, and 16 bases lay in between. The CDR3 is made up of 15 amino acids. Germline CDR1 and CDR2: SEHNR and FQNEAQ (reference sequence). The DNA of the CDR3 is TGTGCCAGCAGCCCTTCCGGGGGAGGCACCTACGAGCAGTACTTC. This encodes CASSPSGGGTYEQYF.

The chain links TRBV5-1 to TRBJ1-6; D is perhaps TRBD1 (5 bases). The CDR3 sequence is 17 residues long. V shed 4 bases and J shed 0 bases, with 14 bases lying between them. Germline CDR1 is SGHRS and CDR2 is YFSETQ. The CDR3 reads CASSTDGAGSYNSPLHF. The CDR3 bases are TGCGCCAGCAGCACCGACGGGGCGGGCTCCTATAATTCACCCCTCCACTTT. The full variable domain, its missing parts supplied by reference TRBV5-1 and TRBJ1-6, is KAGVTQTPRYLIKTRGQQVTLSCSPISGHRSVSWYQQTPGQGLQFLFEYFSETQRNKGNFPGRFSGRQFSNSRSEMNVSTLELGDSALYLCASSTDGAGSYNSPLHFGNGTRLTVT.

The gene calls are TRBV2 and TRBJ2-1; D is perhaps TRBD2 (5 bases). CDR3 size: 14 residues. From germline, CDR1 is SNHLY and CDR2 FYNNEI. Trimming pared 6 bases from V and 7 bases from J, leaving 16 bases between. CDR3 DNA: TGTGCCAGCAGATCTCGTGGAGGCCTGAATGAGCAGTTCTTC. This gives the protein CASRSRGGLNEQFF.

V and J are TRBV12-3 or TRBV12-4 and TRBJ2-7, with TRBD2 matching 11 bases. Trimming took 5 bases from V and 2 from J; bases not matched to a gene: 8. The CDR3 runs 16 residues. The chain's CDR3 is CASSQMTSGTPYEQYF. The CDR3 DNA sequence: TGTGCCAGCAGTCAAATGACTAGCGGGACCCCCTACGAGCAGTACTTC.

V and J are TRBV29-1 and TRBJ1-2; D possibly corresponds to TRBD1 (6 bases). The V and J ends lost 3 bases and 3 bases respectively, with 14 bases between them. The CDR3 covers 14 residues. Per germline, CDR1 SQVTM and CDR2 ANQGSEA. This chain's CDR3 is CSVDRGEKDYGYTF. The CDR3 DNA follows: TGCAGCGTTGACAGGGGAGAAAAGGACTATGGCTACACCTTC.

The V gene is TRBV30, the J gene TRBJ2-1, with 9 nucleotides matching TRBD2. Germline V lookup: CDR1 GTSNPN, CDR2 SVGIG (reference sequence). J was trimmed by 0 bases and V by 0 bases; bases with no gene match: 0. The CDR3 sequence is 15 residues long. For the CDR3, the DNA is TGTGCCTGGAGTGTTAGCGGGAGCTCCTACAATGAGCAGTTCTTC. It translates to CAWSVSGSSYNEQFF.

The chain couples TRBV6-6 to TRBJ1-5; TRBD1 agrees at 7 bases. The length of the CDR3 is 14 residues. Germline V gene lookup returns CDR1 MNHNY and CDR2 SVGAGI (reference sequence). V was clipped by 7 bases and J by 4 bases; unmatched bases: 7. CDR3 in DNA: TGTGCCAGCACCGAGGGACAGCTAAATCAGCCCCAGCATTTT. Its protein product is CASTEGQLNQPQHF.

The chain recombines TRBV5-6 with TRBJ2-7; TRBD1 agrees at 9 bases. Germline values: CDR1 SGHDT, CDR2 YYEEEE. Germline trimming cut 3 bases from V and 5 bases from J; bases unmatched to any gene: 15. The CDR3 loop spans 17 amino acids. CDR3 loop: CASSSIFTGQGSNEQYF. The DNA of the CDR3 is TGTGCCAGCAGCTCGATCTTTACGGGACAGGGTTCTAACGAGCAGTACTTC. Complete variable domain (other parts from reference TRBV5-6 and TRBJ2-7): DAGVTQSPTHLIKTRGQQVTLRCSPKSGHDTVSWYQQALGQGPQFIFQYYEEEERQRGNFPDRFSGHQFPNYSSELNVNALLLGDSALYLCASSSIFTGQGSNEQYFGPGTRLTVT.

CDR3 amino acids: CSVDWGAGYEQYF. CDR3 DNA: TGCAGCGTTGACTGGGGGGCAGGCTACGAGCAGTACTTC. V usage is TRBV29-1 and J usage is TRBJ2-7; either TRBD1 or TRBD2 may supply D (6 bases each). The CDR3 is made up of 13 amino acids. CDR1 is SQVTM, CDR2 ANQGSEA, per germline. The V and J ends lost 3 bases and 3 bases respectively, with 12 bases between them.

V usage is TRBV3-1 and J usage is TRBJ1-5; weak D call: TRBD1 (5 bases). Germline V gives CDR1 LGHDT, CDR2 YNNKEL (reference sequence). The CDR3 spans 16 residues. V shed 4 bases and J shed 4 bases, with 17 bases lying between them. CDR3 amino acids: CASSPGPDRENQPQHF. The CDR3 coding sequence is TGTGCCAGCAGCCCCGGCCCCGACAGAGAAAATCAGCCCCAGCATTTT.

The chain has TRBV12-3 or TRBV12-4 and TRBJ1-1; D gene ambiguous. The CDR3 covers 13 residues. Between the trimmed V and J ends, which lost 8 bases and 5 bases, there was a span of 15 bases. The CDR3 region has the DNA TGTGCCAGCTCTCACAAGAGGGTGACTGAAGCTTTCTTT. Translated: CASSHKRVTEAFF.

This clonotype was counted only a few times. The rearrangement joins TRBV27 to TRBJ1-1, with D unresolved. CDR3 length: 13 residues. CDR1 and CDR2 from the germline V gene are MNHEY and SMNVEV (reference sequence). Deletions cut 4 bases from V and 1 base from J, with 7 bases between. The CDR3 sequence is CASSSRKNTEAFF. The CDR3 nucleotides read TGTGCCAGCAGTTCACGGAAGAACACTGAAGCTTTCTTT.

The chain joins TRBV29-1 to TRBJ1-5; tentatively, D is TRBD1 (6 bases). Trimming pared 6 bases from V and 4 bases from J, leaving 16 bases between. Germline V lookup: CDR1 SQVTM, CDR2 ANQGSEA. The CDR3 is 14 residues long. The CDR3 spells CSVTVDRYNQPQHF. The DNA for the CDR3 is TGCAGCGTAACAGTCGACAGGTATAATCAGCCCCAGCATTTT.

The chain employs TRBV29-1 and TRBJ1-1; weak D call: TRBD1 (6 bases). CDR1 and CDR2 (germline): SQVTM, ANQGSEA. This CDR3 spans 13 amino acids. The V end lost 1 base, the J end lost 4 bases, and 10 bases lay between the germline ends. The CDR3 DNA reads as TGCAGCGTTGAAGGCGGGGGCCGCACTGAAGCTTTCTTT. Translated, it gives CSVEGGGRTEAFF. Filled out from reference TRBV29-1 and TRBJ1-1, the complete variable domain reads SAVISQKPSRDICQRGTSLTIQCQVDSQVTMMFWYRQQPGQSLTLIATANQGSEATYESGFVIDKFPISRPNLTFSTLTVSNMSPEDSSIYLCSVEGGGRTEAFFGQGTRLTVV.